This T cell receptor (beta chain) was captured in a study of T-cell reconstitution after alpha-beta-depleted transplantation in children. V gave up 4 bases and J gave up 4 bases, with 12 bases separating them. Germline lookup yields CDR1 SGHDT and CDR2 YYEEEE. The CDR3 runs to 14 residues. The TCRbeta library was prepared with unique molecular identifiers. TCRdb reprocessed the PCR reads with MiXCR, giving one entry per CDR3 protein. Among about 980,000 distinct CDR3 sequences listed, about 29% were seen once. This clonotype has a handful of counts. Its antigen is as yet unknown. Study results and limitations: Newly produced T cells mostly provided counts and TCRbeta diversity after one year, as hyperexpanded clones declined. The study reportedly traced alpha-beta T cells about two months after transplant to several hundred expanded graft clones. Certain patients had high TCRbeta diversity at day 60, and it came from recipient T cells and thymic progenitors that survived.

The source is a boy in the first two years of life who had a stem cell transplant for SCID, so the T cells may come from the graft donor. The specimen was PBMCs, mostly from graft donor cells, collected 360 days after TCRalphabeta/CD19-depleted stem cell transplant. The chain is built from TRBV5-6 and TRBJ2-1, with a weak D call TRBD1 (5 bases). The CDR3 coding sequence is TGTGCCAGCAGCCCCCGCAACAGGTACAATGAGCAGTTCTTC. It encodes CASSPRNRYNEQFF. The full variable domain, completed using reference TRBV5-6 and TRBJ2-1, is DAGVTQSPTHLIKTRGQQVTLRCSPKSGHDTVSWYQQALGQGPQFIFQYYEEEERQRGNFPDRFSGHQFPNYSSELNVNALLLGDSALYLCASSPRNRYNEQFFGPGTRLTVL.